The 21 T cell receptor beta chains in this list originate from one sample, sequenced in a study of blood T cell repertoires in COVID-19 (TCRdb year 2020). Receptor amplification or capture employed the immunoSEQ multiplex PCR assay. As stored in TCRdb, this immuneACCESS dataset retains in-frame rearrangements with V and J assigned. A fraction of the clones does not appear; measured against another copy, unresolved V genes explain less than half of the discrepancy, and the remainder lacks a known reason. The sample data list 270,000 or so clones, and about 88% of these were observed just once. The ten largest clones take up 1.4% to 1.5% of the sample. Sequencing used peripheral blood. These receptors were collected from a human donor with COVID-19, enrolled during active disease. The donor label of this sample is uncertain.

The V and J genes are TRBV5-1 and TRBJ2-7; maybe TRBD2 (5 bases). The CDR3 sequence is 15 residues long. The V gene lost 2 bases and the J gene lost 3 bases, with 15 bases spanning the gap. CDR1 SGHRS and CDR2 YFSETQ come from the germline V gene. CDR3 DNA: TGCGCCAGCAGCTTCCGCAACAGCGGCATCTACGAGCAGTACTTC. Protein product: CASSFRNSGIYEQYF.

This clone was counted once. The chain links TRBV24-1 to TRBJ2-1; D possibly corresponds to TRBD2 (6 bases). The CDR3 length is 16 residues. In germline, CDR1 is KGHDR, CDR2 SFDVKD. Trimming pared 4 bases from V and 5 bases from J, leaving 17 bases between. This CDR3 reads CATSDSRDTRNNEQFF. In nucleotides, the CDR3 is TGTGCCACCAGTGACTCGCGGGATACACGAAACAATGAGCAGTTCTTC.

The gene calls are TRBV5-4 and TRBJ2-5; possibly TRBD2 for D (6 bases). V lost 4 bases and J 2 bases, leaving 12 bases between the germline ends. CDR3 length: 14 residues. CDR1 and CDR2 from the germline V gene are SGHNT and YYREEE (reference sequence). The CDR3 DNA reads as TGTGCCAGCAGCCACGGGACTGAGCAAGAGACCCAGTACTTC. This gives the protein CASSHGTEQETQYF.

The genes are TRBV28 and TRBJ1-5; 7 nucleotides line up with TRBD1. The CDR3 has 13 residues. Germline loops: CDR1 MDHEN, CDR2 SYDVKM. The V segment lost 11 bases and the J segment 4 bases; nucleotides outside the gene matches: 8. This CDR3 is CAASTGRNQPQHF. Here the CDR3 DNA reads TGTGCCGCCTCGACAGGGAGGAATCAGCCCCAGCATTTT.

The chain has TRBV5-1 and TRBJ1-1, with D possibly being TRBD1 (6 bases). Germline V gene sequence: CDR1 SGHRS, CDR2 YFSETQ. Trimming cost V 6 bases and J 5 bases, with 17 bases left between them. The CDR3 is 14 residues long. In DNA, the CDR3 is TGCGCCAGCACCCAGACAGGTTCGGGAACTGAAGCTTTCTTT. Its translation: CASTQTGSGTEAFF.

The CDR3 loop reads CASSRGGDQPQHF. The CDR3 region has the DNA TGTGCCAGTAGTCGGGGGGGCGATCAGCCCCAGCATTTT. This rearrangement joins TRBV19 to TRBJ1-5; possible D gene TRBD1, 6 bases. Trimming took 5 bases from V and 5 from J, leaving 10 bases between them. This CDR3 has 13 amino acids. The germline gives CDR1 LNHDA, CDR2 SQIVND (reference sequence).

The CDR3 sequence: CARPGTSRHPETQYF. The CDR3 DNA reads TGTGCCAGACCGGGAACTAGCAGACATCCAGAGACCCAGTACTTC. The rearrangement links TRBV27 to TRBJ2-5, with TRBD2 as a possible D gene (6 bases). The CDR3 sequence is 15 residues long. V lost 9 bases, J lost 4 bases, and 21 bases lay in between. Germline loops: CDR1 MNHEY, CDR2 SMNVEV (reference sequence).

The rearrangement links TRBV7-9 to TRBJ1-5, with D perhaps TRBD1 (6 bases). Germline-derived CDR1 and CDR2 are SEHNR and FQNEAQ (reference sequence). V lost 1 base and J 4 bases, leaving 14 bases between the germline ends. The length of the CDR3 is 16 residues. The CDR3 loop is CASSLGSGTQNQPQHF. The CDR3 DNA sequence: TGTGCCAGCAGCTTAGGGTCCGGGACACAAAATCAGCCCCAGCATTTT.

The J gene is TRBJ1-2, the V gene TRBV3-1 (or the pseudogene TRBV3-2); TRBD1 matches at 11 bases. The V segment lost 1 base and the J segment 5 bases; nucleotides outside the gene matches: 6. The CDR3 spans 16 residues. Germline assignment: CDR1 LGHDT and CDR2 YNNKEL (reference sequence). The CDR3 region has the DNA TGTGCCAGCAGCCAAGGGATTGGGACAGGGGGGTATGGCTACACCTTC. Translation: CASSQGIGTGGYGYTF.

The chain is built from TRBV5-4 and TRBJ2-1; possibly TRBD2 for D (5 bases). Trimming took off 4 bases at V and 7 bases at J, with 18 bases between the two ends. The germline CDR1 and CDR2 sequences are SGHNT and YYREEE (reference sequence). The CDR3 covers 15 residues. CDR3 bases: TGTGCCAGCAGCCCCCCCCCACTAGTTAGTAATGAGCAGTTCTTC. This translates into CASSPPPLVSNEQFF.

The chain employs TRBV6-5 and TRBJ2-1; D is possibly TRBD2 (5 bases). Germline V lookup: CDR1 MNHEY, CDR2 SVGAGI. With 8 bases removed from V and 4 bases from J, the gap between germline ends came to 12 bases. The CDR3 consists of 13 residues. CDR3 nucleotides: TGTGCCAGCGACGGAGGAGATTACAATGAGCAGTTCTTC. It specifies CASDGGDYNEQFF.

The chain joins TRBV5-5 to TRBJ2-5, with 10 bases that match TRBD2. Losses at the gene ends were 0 bases for V and 0 bases for J; bases not matched to a gene: 14. The CDR3 length is 20 residues. Germline-derived CDR1 and CDR2 are SGHKS and YYEKEE (reference sequence). CDR3: CASSLEIMLAGAQYQETQYF. In nucleotides, the CDR3 is TGTGCCAGCAGCTTGGAAATAATGCTAGCGGGAGCGCAGTACCAAGAGACCCAGTACTTC. The full variable domain, its missing parts supplied by reference TRBV5-5 and TRBJ2-5, is DAGVTQSPTHLIKTRGQQVTLRCSPISGHKSVSWYQQVLGQGPQFIFQYYEKEERGRGNFPDRFSARQFPNYSSELNVNALLLGDSALYLCASSLEIMLAGAQYQETQYFGPGTRLLVL.

The chain couples TRBV28 to TRBJ1-4; tentatively, D is TRBD1 (5 bases). This CDR3 region has 16 residues. Germline values: CDR1 MDHEN, CDR2 SYDVKM. V shed 4 bases and J shed 5 bases, with 17 bases lying between them. CDR3 sequence reads: CASSSRLRVENEKLFF. The DNA of the CDR3 is TGTGCCAGCAGTTCCCGCCTCAGGGTGGAGAATGAAAAACTGTTTTTT. Full variable domain (missing parts from reference TRBV28 and TRBJ1-4): DVKVTQSSRYLVKRTGEKVFLECVQDMDHENMFWYRQDPGLGLRLIYFSYDVKMKEKGDIPEGYSVSREKKERFSLILESASTNQTSMYLCASSSRLRVENEKLFFGSGTQLSVL.

This chain links TRBV6-4 with TRBJ1-1; D not resolved. V gave up 4 bases and J gave up 4 bases, with 10 bases separating them. Germline V gives CDR1 MRHNA, CDR2 SNTAGT. The CDR3 consists of 13 residues. CDR3 sequence: CASSVEGGTEAFF. CDR3 nucleotide sequence: TGTGCCAGCAGTGTCGAGGGTGGCACTGAAGCTTTCTTT.

This clone appeared a few times. J is TRBJ2-1 and V is TRBV2; 14 bases match TRBD2. V was pared by 6 bases and J by 4 bases, with 11 bases of the junction left unmatched. Germline CDR1 reads SNHLY; CDR2 reads FYNNEI. The CDR3 runs 18 residues. CDR3 sequence reads: CASSPEGLAGEGYNEQFF. In DNA form, the CDR3 reads TGTGCCAGCAGCCCCGAGGGACTAGCGGGAGAAGGTTACAATGAGCAGTTCTTC.

This chain links TRBV10-3 with TRBJ1-1; 9 nucleotides agree with TRBD1. After removal of 11 bases from V and 1 base from J, the junction contained 11 bases not matched to a gene. Germline CDR1 ENHRY, CDR2 SYGVKD. The CDR3 runs to 15 residues. The CDR3: CAVAPSTGGNTEAFF. Written as DNA, the CDR3 is TGTGCCGTCGCACCCTCGACAGGGGGGAACACTGAAGCTTTCTTT.

The chain links TRBV19 to TRBJ2-3, with unresolved D. V lost 6 bases to trimming and J lost 4 bases, with 17 bases between them. CDR3 length: 15 residues. Per the germline V gene, CDR1 is LNHDA and CDR2 is SQIVND (reference sequence). The CDR3 spells CASSAVPESPDTQYF. The CDR3 DNA is TGTGCCAGTAGCGCGGTTCCGGAATCGCCAGATACGCAGTATTTT. Looking up the rest from reference TRBV19 and TRBJ2-3 gives the full variable domain: DGGITQSPKYLFRKEGQNVTLSCEQNLNHDAMYWYRQDPGQGLRLIYYSQIVNDFQKGDIAEGYSVSREKKESFPLTVTSAQKNPTAFYLCASSAVPESPDTQYFGPGTRLTVL.

This clone was counted only a few times. The V and J genes are TRBV27 and TRBJ1-5, with 8 bases lining up with TRBD1. Germline trimming cut 6 bases from V and 5 bases from J; bases unmatched to any gene: 12. The CDR3 has 16 residues. From germline, CDR1 is MNHEY and CDR2 SMNVEV (reference sequence). CDR3 coding DNA: TGTGCCAGCAGCCACTATTCGGACAGGGACGATCAGCCCCAGCATTTT. It yields the protein CASSHYSDRDDQPQHF.

The chain uses TRBV7-2 and TRBJ2-7, with 10 nucleotides matching TRBD1. The CDR3 spans 16 residues. Trimming at V came to 6 bases and at J to 4 bases, leaving 12 bases not matched to a gene. CDR1 SGHTA and CDR2 FQGNSA come from the germline V gene. The CDR3 DNA follows: TGTGCCAGCAGTCGTCCCGGGACAGGGGTAGTTTACGAGCAGTACTTC. Amino acids: CASSRPGTGVVYEQYF.

The V gene is TRBV5-1, the J gene TRBJ2-5, with TRBD2 identical over 8 bases. Germline lookup yields CDR1 SGHRS and CDR2 YFSETQ. This CDR3 has 16 amino acids. Trimming cost V 3 bases and J 1 base; bases outside gene matches: 8. The CDR3 DNA reads TGCGCCAGCAGCTCCTCAGCGGGAGACGGCCAAGAGACCCAGTACTTC. Translation: CASSSSAGDGQETQYF.

This clone was counted once. The chain carries TRBV28 and TRBJ1-1; 9 nucleotides agree with TRBD1. The CDR3 spans 16 residues. With 6 bases clipped from V and 4 bases from J, the junction kept 12 bases outside the gene matches. Germline V lookup: CDR1 MDHEN, CDR2 SYDVKM. CDR3 nucleotides: TGTGCCAGCAGACAGGGGGGGACAGGGTCAGGCACTGAAGCTTTCTTT. Translating gives CASRQGGTGSGTEAFF.